A single T cell receptor (beta chain) is shown here with its context. Authors' data handling: Estimation of nucleated cell counts was performed using reference gene primer amplification. Using immunoSEQ multiplex PCR, the repertoire was profiled, and TCRdb retains in-frame clones only, with some absent. The D gene and trimming were derived from the DNA, and the V and J assignments and clone size from that table. The sample contains roughly 230,000 clones, around 82% of which appear only once. These data come from a study of blood T cell repertoires in COVID-19. Study summary: In each case, the material was cDNA or gDNA derived from T cells, B-cell-depleted T cells, or PBMCs.

CDR1 and CDR2 from the germline V gene are MDHEN and SYDVKM. Trimming cost V 10 bases and J 4 bases, with 11 bases left between them. This CDR3 spans 12 amino acids. This TCR was recovered from a woman of 80 years or more with acute or convalescent COVID-19. The chain carries TRBV28 and TRBJ1-5, with no clear D. Sequenced sample: peripheral blood. CDR3 region: CAINGGNQPQHF. CDR3 in DNA: TGTGCCATCAACGGCGGTAATCAGCCCCAGCATTTT.